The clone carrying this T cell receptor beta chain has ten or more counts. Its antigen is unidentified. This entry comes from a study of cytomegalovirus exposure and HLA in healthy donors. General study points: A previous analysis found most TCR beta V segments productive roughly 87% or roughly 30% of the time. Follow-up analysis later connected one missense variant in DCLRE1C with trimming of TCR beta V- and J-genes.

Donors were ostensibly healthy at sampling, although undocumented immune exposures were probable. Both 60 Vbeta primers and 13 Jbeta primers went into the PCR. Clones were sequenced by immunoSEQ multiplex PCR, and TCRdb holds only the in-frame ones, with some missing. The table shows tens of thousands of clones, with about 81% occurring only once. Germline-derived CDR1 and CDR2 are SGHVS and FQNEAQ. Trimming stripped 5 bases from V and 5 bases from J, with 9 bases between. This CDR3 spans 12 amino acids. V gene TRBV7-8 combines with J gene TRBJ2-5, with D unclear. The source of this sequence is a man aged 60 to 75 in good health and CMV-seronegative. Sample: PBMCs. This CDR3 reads CASSQSRETQYF. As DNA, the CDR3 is TGTGCCAGCAGCCAATCTAGGGAGACCCAGTACTTC.